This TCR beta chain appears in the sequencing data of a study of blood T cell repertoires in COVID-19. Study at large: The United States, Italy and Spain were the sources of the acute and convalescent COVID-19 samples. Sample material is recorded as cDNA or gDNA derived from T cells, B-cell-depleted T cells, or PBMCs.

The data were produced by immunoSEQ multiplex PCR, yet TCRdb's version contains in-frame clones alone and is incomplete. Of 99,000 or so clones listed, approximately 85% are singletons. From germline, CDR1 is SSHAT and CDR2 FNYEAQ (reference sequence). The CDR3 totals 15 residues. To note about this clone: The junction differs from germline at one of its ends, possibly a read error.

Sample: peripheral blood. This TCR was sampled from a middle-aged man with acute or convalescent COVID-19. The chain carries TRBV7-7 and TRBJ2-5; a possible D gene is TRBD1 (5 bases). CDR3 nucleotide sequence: TGTGCTAGCAGTTCTTCAGGGCAGGGTGGAAAGACCCAGTACTTC. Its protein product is CASSSSGQGGKTQYF.